This T cell receptor (beta chain) was found in a study of T cell responses to AZD1222 COVID-19 vaccine. Comment on this clone: Antigen unknown.

This CDR3 spans 16 amino acids. Germline V gene data show CDR1 as SGHRS and CDR2 as YFSETQ. V was shortened by 3 bases and J by 5 bases, with 15 bases between the two germline ends. TCRdb keeps only in-frame clones here, not all; method: immunoSEQ multiplex PCR. The data show fewer than 150,000 clones, with about 88% seen just once and roughly 4.7% held by the top ten. Findings and caveats of the study: Within unmutated variant regions lay the reported targets of nearly half of spike-specific TCRs.

The sequenced sample was peripheral blood, obtained on day 0 of AZD1222 vaccination. The origin of this receptor is an adult in good health. The gene calls are TRBV5-1 and TRBJ1-6; D call uncertain. CDR3 DNA sequence: TGCGCCAGCAGCTCGAGTCTATCCTTCGATAATTCACCCCTCCACTTT. It encodes CASSSSLSFDNSPLHF. Full variable domain (outside the CDR3, taken from reference TRBV5-1 and TRBJ1-6): KAGVTQTPRYLIKTRGQQVTLSCSPISGHRSVSWYQQTPGQGLQFLFEYFSETQRNKGNFPGRFSGRQFSNSRSEMNVSTLELGDSALYLCASSSSLSFDNSPLHFGNGTRLTVT.